Shown below are 18 T cell receptor beta chains from a single sample sequenced in a study of long-term antiretroviral therapy in people with HIV. A v3.0 immunoSEQ assay was performed at survey level. Clones were read by immunoSEQ multiplex PCR, and TCRdb kept only the in-frame ones, dropping some. Here the sample spans about 21,000 clones, around 80% being singletons. Material: unsorted PBMCs, obtained 2.2 years after starting antiretroviral therapy. All receptors come from a man aged 50-59 years with HIV.

The gene calls are TRBV28 and TRBJ1-5; perhaps TRBD1 as D (6 bases). V was pared by 2 bases and J by 3 bases, with 14 bases between. The germline V gene has CDR1 MDHEN and CDR2 SYDVKM. CDR3 size: 16 residues. The CDR3 DNA reads TGTGCCAGCAGTTTAGCGGGGGGCACGAACAATCAGCCCCAGCATTTT. Protein product: CASSLAGGTNNQPQHF.

This rearrangement joins TRBV30 to TRBJ2-3; 12 bases fit TRBD2. V was clipped by 0 bases and J by 2 bases; unmatched bases: 6. This CDR3 spans 17 amino acids. The V gene's germline CDR1 is GTSNPN and CDR2 SVGIG (reference sequence). The CDR3 is CAWSVLLAGGHTDTQYF. CDR3 coding DNA: TGTGCCTGGAGTGTCCTTCTAGCGGGAGGGCACACAGATACGCAGTATTTT.

This clone has only a few counts. The chain employs TRBV5-4 and TRBJ2-2, with 7 nucleotides matching TRBD1. This CDR3 has 13 residues. The junction had 4 bases not matched to a gene; V was cut back by 4 bases and J by 7 bases. Germline V lookup: CDR1 SGHNT, CDR2 YYREEE (reference sequence). DNA for the CDR3: TGTGCCAGCAGCGACAGGGTCAGCGGGGAGCTGTTTTTT. Encoded protein: CASSDRVSGELFF.

J is TRBJ2-2 and V is TRBV9; 9 bases fit TRBD2. The CDR3 spans 14 residues. From germline, CDR1 is SGDLS and CDR2 YYNGEE. Trimming took 7 bases from V and 7 from J; bases not matched to a gene: 8. The CDR3 loop reads CASGTSRTVGELFF. The CDR3 DNA reads TGTGCCAGCGGGACTAGCCGCACCGTCGGGGAGCTGTTTTTT.

The chain links TRBV9 to TRBJ1-3; tentatively, D is TRBD1 (6 bases). Trimming took 0 bases from V and 2 from J, leaving 12 bases between them. This CDR3 is 16 amino acids long. CDR1 is SGDLS and CDR2 is YYNGEE in the germline V gene. Here the CDR3 reads CASSVANPGAGNTIYF. DNA for the CDR3: TGTGCCAGCAGCGTAGCAAATCCAGGGGCTGGAAACACCATATATTTT.

V usage is TRBV2 and J usage is TRBJ2-1; 9 nucleotides match TRBD1. This CDR3 contains 13 residues. Germline V gene lookup returns CDR1 SNHLY and CDR2 FYNNEI. V dropped 8 bases and J dropped 5; count of bases not matched to a gene: 4. This CDR3 reads CASHRDRDNEQFF. DNA of the CDR3: TGTGCCAGCCACCGGGACAGGGACAATGAGCAGTTCTTC.

This clone was detected a few times. The chain uses TRBV5-6 and TRBJ1-1; D gene uncertain. V lost 2 bases and J 1 base, leaving 12 bases between the germline ends. Germline-derived CDR1 and CDR2 are SGHDT and YYEEEE. CDR3 size: 15 residues. The CDR3 region is CASSFFLEPNTEAFF. The CDR3 DNA sequence: TGTGCCAGCAGCTTTTTCCTGGAGCCGAACACTGAAGCTTTCTTT.

V is TRBV19 and J is TRBJ2-7; D is unresolved. The CDR3 length is 16 residues. Looked up from germline, CDR1 is LNHDA and CDR2 is SQIVND (reference sequence). V lost 0 bases to trimming and J lost 0 bases, with 12 bases between them. The CDR3 sequence: CASSIDPAVPSYEQYF. CDR3 DNA sequence: TGTGCCAGTAGTATAGATCCGGCAGTTCCCTCCTACGAGCAGTACTTC.

The chain is built from TRBV19 and TRBJ2-2, with no clear D. V was cut by 5 bases and J by 7 bases, with 8 bases left in between. In germline, CDR1 is LNHDA, CDR2 SQIVND (reference sequence). The CDR3 contains 12 residues. The CDR3 bases are TGTGCCAGTAGTGGTTCGGGCGGGGAGCTGTTTTTT. Amino acids: CASSGSGGELFF. The variable domain in full, completed from reference TRBV19 and TRBJ2-2, reads DGGITQSPKYLFRKEGQNVTLSCEQNLNHDAMYWYRQDPGQGLRLIYYSQIVNDFQKGDIAEGYSVSREKKESFPLTVTSAQKNPTAFYLCASSGSGGELFFGEGSRLTVL.

This clone was found a few times. The gene calls are TRBV6-5 and TRBJ2-5; D tentatively reads TRBD1 or TRBD2 (6 bases each). V lost 4 bases, J lost 3 bases, and 18 bases lay in between. CDR1 and CDR2 (germline): MNHEY, SVGAGI. CDR3 size: 16 residues. This CDR3 reads CASSLTGSGYEETQYF. The CDR3 region has the DNA TGTGCCAGCAGTTTAACAGGGAGCGGGTACGAAGAGACCCAGTACTTC.

This sequence joins TRBV4-2 and TRBJ2-4, with 9 bases fitting TRBD1. CDR1 is LGHNA and CDR2 is YNFKEQ in the germline V gene. V gave up 1 base and J gave up 5 bases; unmatched junction bases: 6. The CDR3 is made up of 16 amino acids. DNA for the CDR3: TGTGCCAGCAGCCAAGTCCTGGACAGGGGTGAAAACATTCAGTACTTC. Translated: CASSQVLDRGENIQYF.

The V gene is TRBV21-1, the J gene TRBJ1-6; the table names TRBD1, a call not compared with the DNA. TRBV21-1 is annotated as a pseudogene. The CDR3 length is 17 residues. Here the CDR3 reads CASSKGQPSSYNSPLHF. Written as DNA, the CDR3 is TGTGCCAGCAGCAAGGGACAGCCAAGCTCCTATAATTCACCCCTCCACTTT.

On this clone itself: In the same sample, other DNA sequences code for this CDR3. The rearrangement uses TRBV18 and TRBJ2-1; 7 nucleotides agree with TRBD2. V shed 2 bases and J 6 bases; nucleotides not matched to a gene: 1. Germline CDR1 KGHSH, CDR2 LQKENI. This CDR3 is built from 13 residues. CDR3 sequence reads: CASSPAGVNEQFF. The CDR3 DNA is TGTGCCAGCTCACCAGCGGGGGTCAATGAGCAGTTCTTC.

This clone came up once. Other DNA sequences within the sample encode an identical CDR3. V gene TRBV7-9 combines with J gene TRBJ1-2; D unclear. Germline loops: CDR1 SEHNR, CDR2 FQNEAQ (reference sequence). The CDR3 loop spans 12 amino acids. Trimming removed 1 base from V and 5 bases from J, with 5 bases in between. As DNA, the CDR3 is TGTGCCAGCAGCTTAGTCGGGTATGGCTACACCTTC. Protein: CASSLVGYGYTF.

The rearrangement uses TRBV2 and TRBJ2-7, with D perhaps matching TRBD1 or TRBD2 (6 bases each). Trimming pared 2 bases from V and 2 bases from J, leaving 13 bases between. The CDR3 sequence is 15 residues long. Looked up from germline, CDR1 is SNHLY and CDR2 is FYNNEI. In nucleotides, the CDR3 is TGTGCCAGCAGTGAACGGGGGCTGCTTGCCTACGAGCAGTACTTC. Protein sequence: CASSERGLLAYEQYF.

The chain links TRBV7-6 to TRBJ2-2, with unresolved D. Germline CDR1 is SGHVS and CDR2 is FNYEAQ. The CDR3 contains 11 residues. V was trimmed by 4 bases and J by 6 bases, leaving 3 bases between them. For the CDR3, the DNA is TGTGCCAGCAGCTCTTCCGGGGAGCTGTTTTTT. Protein sequence: CASSSSGELFF.

The chain couples TRBV7-9 to TRBJ2-7; a possible D gene is TRBD2 (5 bases). The CDR3 is 14 amino acids. The germline V gene encodes CDR1 SEHNR and CDR2 FQNEAQ (reference sequence). V was trimmed by 6 bases and J by 4 bases, leaving 16 bases between them. This chain's CDR3 is CASSPDPRDYEQYF. DNA of the CDR3: TGTGCCAGCAGTCCCGACCCGAGGGATTACGAGCAGTACTTC.

The chain couples TRBV2 to TRBJ2-6; weak D call: TRBD2 (6 bases). Deletions cut 4 bases from V and 4 bases from J, with 14 bases between. The CDR3 is made up of 16 amino acids. CDR1 and CDR2 from the germline V gene are SNHLY and FYNNEI. The CDR3 DNA sequence: TGTGCCAGCAGTGCCCGGGGGTTTCGGGGGGCCAACGTCCTGACTTTC. This codes for CASSARGFRGANVLTF.